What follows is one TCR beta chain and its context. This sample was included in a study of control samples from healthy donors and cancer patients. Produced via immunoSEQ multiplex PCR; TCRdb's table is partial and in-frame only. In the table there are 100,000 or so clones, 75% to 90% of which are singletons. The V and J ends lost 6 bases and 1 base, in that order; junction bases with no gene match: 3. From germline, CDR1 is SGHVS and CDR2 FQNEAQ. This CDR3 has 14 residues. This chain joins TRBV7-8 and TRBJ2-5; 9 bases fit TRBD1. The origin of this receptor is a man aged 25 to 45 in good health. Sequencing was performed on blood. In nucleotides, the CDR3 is TGTGCCAGCAGACCGGGACAGGGCCAAGAGACCCAGTACTTC. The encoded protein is CASRPGQGQETQYF.